Shown below are 22 T cell receptor beta chains from a single sample sequenced in a study of human T cells and chemical hapten exposure. Documented time point: patch test 1, 2 weeks after DPC sensitization. As to treatment: therapeutic diphenylcyclopropenone sensitization with weekly scalp DPC. TCRdb recomputed calls from the RACE reads with MiXCR, one row per CDR3 protein. The sample includes roughly 190,000 distinct CDR3 sequences, approximately 20% seen only once; the top ten take under 7%. Sequencing used whole blood, obtained in connection with sensitization to the hapten diphenylcyclopropenone (DPC). The receptors derive from a woman aged 45 to 65 with alopecia areata. Some clones in this sample may be carry-over from other donors' samples.

The CDR3 here is CASRHYAAGGRDDSPLHF. Here the CDR3 DNA reads TGTGCCAGCAGGCACTATGCCGCCGGGGGGCGCGATGATTCACCCCTCCACTTT. V is TRBV28 and J is TRBJ1-6; maybe TRBD1 (6 bases). Trimming left V 6 bases short and J 8 bases short, with 26 bases between. The CDR3 extends over 18 amino acids. Germline V CDR1 and CDR2: MDHEN, SYDVKM.

J is TRBJ1-6 and V is TRBV2; 8 bases match TRBD1. V lost 5 bases, J lost 10 bases, and 13 bases stayed unmatched. CDR3 length: 16 amino acids. Germline V gene data show CDR1 as SNHLY and CDR2 as FYNNEI. DNA of the CDR3: TGTGCCAGCAGTATGATACACAGGGGGTACCGGTCACCCCTCCACTTT. Residues: CASSMIHRGYRSPLHF. Full variable domain (remainder filled in from reference TRBV2 and TRBJ1-6): EPEVTQTPSHQVTQMGQEVILRCVPISNHLYFYWYRQILGQKVEFLVSFYNNEISEKSEIFDDQFSVERPDGSNFTLKIRSTKLEDSAMYFCASSMIHRGYRSPLHFGNGTRLTVT.

This chain links TRBV20-1 with TRBJ2-1; no clear D gene. Germline lookup yields CDR1 DFQATT and CDR2 SNEGSKA (reference sequence). This CDR3 is 15 amino acids long. With 3 bases removed from V and 7 bases from J, the gap between germline ends came to 19 bases. DNA of the CDR3: TGCAGTGCTAGTGCCCCCGTGCCCCCGGGTAATGAGCAGTTCTTC. It translates to CSASAPVPPGNEQFF.

This clonotype was seen a handful of times. The CDR3 DNA follows: TGCAGTGCTATTCCAACAAGGGGGCTAGCTAACACCGGGGAGCTGTTTTTT. It is translated as CSAIPTRGLANTGELFF. This chain uses TRBV20-1 with TRBJ2-2; 7 nucleotides agree with TRBD1. J lost 2 bases, V lost 4 bases, and 13 bases had no gene match. The CDR3 consists of 17 residues. Germline loops: CDR1 DFQATT, CDR2 SNEGSKA (reference sequence).

This clonotype has just a few counts. The chain employs TRBV20-1 and TRBJ1-2; D gene ambiguous. Germline values: CDR1 DFQATT, CDR2 SNEGSKA (reference sequence). The V and J ends lost 3 bases and 1 base respectively, with 6 bases between them. The CDR3 spans 12 residues. The CDR3 loop reads CSASEDNYGYTF. CDR3 nucleotides: TGCAGTGCTAGTGAGGATAACTATGGCTACACCTTC.

V and J are TRBV7-8 and TRBJ1-5; the D is unclear. Germline-derived CDR1 and CDR2 are SGHVS and FQNEAQ. The CDR3 loop spans 16 amino acids. Trimming took 1 base from V and 7 from J, leaving 17 bases between them. CDR3 in amino acids: CASSLGTRSTSQPQHF. CDR3 DNA sequence: TGTGCCAGCAGCTTAGGGACGCGATCGACGTCCCAGCCCCAGCATTTT.

The chain uses TRBV11-1 and TRBJ1-4; no firm D call. CDR3 length equals 13 residues. Germline CDR1 and CDR2: SGHAT and FQDESV (reference sequence). V was shortened by 7 bases and J by 3 bases, with 9 bases between the two germline ends. Here the CDR3 reads CASTSSSNEKLFF. CDR3 bases: TGTGCCAGCACCTCCTCGTCTAATGAAAAACTGTTTTTT.

This clonotype occurred a few times. The chain employs TRBV20-1 and TRBJ2-1, with TRBD2 matching 15 bases. Germline CDR1 and CDR2: DFQATT and SNEGSKA (reference sequence). After removal of 7 bases from V and 1 base from J, the junction contained 8 bases not matched to a gene. CDR3 size: 17 residues. The CDR3 spells CSVPGLAGGPSYNEQFF. Written as DNA, the CDR3 is TGCAGTGTTCCCGGACTAGCGGGAGGGCCATCCTACAATGAGCAGTTCTTC.

V is TRBV2 and J is TRBJ2-1; the match to TRBD2 covers 12 bases. The germline gives CDR1 SNHLY, CDR2 FYNNEI. This CDR3 has 16 residues. The trim removed 1 base at V and 6 bases at J, leaving 4 bases unmatched. This chain's CDR3 is CASSEGMTSGSNEQFF. CDR3 nucleotide sequence: TGTGCCAGCAGTGAAGGTATGACTAGCGGGAGCAATGAGCAGTTCTTC.

This clonotype was observed a few times. The rearrangement links TRBV7-9 to TRBJ2-1, with TRBD2 as a possible D gene (6 bases). The CDR3 consists of 15 residues. Germline V gives CDR1 SEHNR, CDR2 FQNEAQ (reference sequence). With 5 bases removed from V and 5 bases from J, the gap between germline ends came to 16 bases. The CDR3 region has the DNA TGTGCCAGCAGCCCCCGACTAGACCCCGACAATGAGCAGTTCTTC. This encodes CASSPRLDPDNEQFF. Complete variable domain (other parts from reference TRBV7-9 and TRBJ2-1): DTGVSQNPRHKITKRGQNVTFRCDPISEHNRLYWYRQTLGQGPEFLTYFQNEAQLEKSRLLSDRFSAERPKGSFSTLEIQRTEQGDSAMYLCASSPRLDPDNEQFFGPGTRLTVL.

This chain links TRBV6-6 with TRBJ2-3; D gene unclear. V lost 8 bases and J 4 bases, leaving 7 bases between the germline ends. CDR1 is MNHNY and CDR2 is SVGAGI in the germline V gene (reference sequence). The CDR3 spans 11 residues. The CDR3 region has the DNA TGTGCCAGCGGGTCCCCAGATACGCAGTATTTT. Amino acid sequence: CASGSPDTQYF.

The chain has TRBV29-1 and TRBJ2-6, with D hard to call. CDR1 and CDR2 (germline): SQVTM, ANQGSEA. V gave up 6 bases and J gave up 4 bases, with 10 bases separating them. The CDR3 has 13 amino acids. CDR3 nucleotide sequence: TGCAGCGTACAGTCTACCGGGGCCAACGTCCTGACTTTC. Translated, it gives CSVQSTGANVLTF.

The V gene is TRBV5-1, the J gene TRBJ2-2; D not resolved. With 0 bases removed from V and 1 base from J, the gap between germline ends came to 7 bases. This CDR3 has 15 amino acids. Germline V gives CDR1 SGHRS, CDR2 YFSETQ. The CDR3 DNA is TGCGCCAGCAGCTTGGCCAGAAGGAACACCGGGGAGCTGTTTTTT. Translating it yields CASSLARRNTGELFF.

This clonotype was observed a few times. The J gene is TRBJ1-3, the V gene TRBV5-1; D call uncertain. The CDR3 has 16 amino acids. CDR1 is SGHRS, CDR2 YFSETQ, per germline. Deletions cut 0 bases from V and 0 bases from J, with 10 bases between. The CDR3 here is CASSLEVGSSGNTIYF. DNA for the CDR3: TGCGCCAGCAGCTTGGAAGTGGGCAGCTCTGGAAACACCATATATTTT. Drawing the rest from reference TRBV5-1 and TRBJ1-3, the complete variable domain is KAGVTQTPRYLIKTRGQQVTLSCSPISGHRSVSWYQQTPGQGLQFLFEYFSETQRNKGNFPGRFSGRQFSNSRSEMNVSTLELGDSALYLCASSLEVGSSGNTIYFGEGSWLTVV.

The genes are TRBV29-1 and TRBJ2-7, with 8 nucleotides matching TRBD1. The CDR3 totals 11 residues. Looked up from germline, CDR1 is SQVTM and CDR2 is ANQGSEA. V lost 6 bases and J lost 6; bases outside the gene matches: 4. CDR3 in amino acids: CSVGDRLEQYF. CDR3 bases: TGCAGCGTAGGGGACAGGCTCGAGCAGTACTTC.

The chain couples TRBV29-1 to TRBJ2-5, with 9 bases lining up with TRBD2. Germline loops: CDR1 SQVTM, CDR2 ANQGSEA. V shed 3 bases and J 7 bases; nucleotides not matched to a gene: 9. The length of the CDR3 is 14 residues. In nucleotides, the CDR3 is TGCAGCGTTGATCCGTCTAGCGGGATGGGGACCCAGTACTTC. This sequence encodes CSVDPSSGMGTQYF.

This chain joins TRBV29-1 and TRBJ2-5; a possible D gene is TRBD2 (6 bases). Trimming cost V 5 bases and J 1 base, with 11 bases left between them. From germline, CDR1 is SQVTM and CDR2 ANQGSEA. CDR3 length equals 13 residues. The CDR3 loop is CSVLSGSQETQYF. The DNA of the CDR3 is TGCAGCGTTCTTAGCGGCTCCCAAGAGACCCAGTACTTC.

The rearrangement joins TRBV19 to TRBJ2-1, with 10 bases aligning to TRBD1. The J segment lost 8 bases and the V segment lost 5 bases, leaving 6 bases of the junction unmatched. CDR3 size: 14 residues. Germline assignment: CDR1 LNHDA and CDR2 SQIVND (reference sequence). The CDR3 DNA reads TGTGCCAGTAGTGGGGACAGGGGAGTATATGAGCAGTTCTTC. It encodes CASSGDRGVYEQFF.

The chain links TRBV24-1 to TRBJ2-1; TRBD1 agrees at 8 bases. Germline V gene lookup returns CDR1 KGHDR and CDR2 SFDVKD. The CDR3 has 13 residues. V lost 6 bases and J lost 6; bases outside the gene matches: 3. The CDR3 spells CATSITGGNEQFF. The CDR3 coding sequence is TGTGCCACCAGTATCACAGGGGGCAATGAGCAGTTCTTC.

This clonotype has a handful of counts. The V call is TRBV11-3, the J call TRBJ2-7; 8 nucleotides agree with TRBD1. Germline lookup yields CDR1 SGHNT and CDR2 YENEEA. There are 15 residues in the CDR3. V was clipped by 5 bases and J by 4 bases; unmatched bases: 10. The CDR3 coding sequence is TGTGCCAGCAGCGGTAGACGGACAGGGAATTACGAGCAGTACTTC. Its translation: CASSGRRTGNYEQYF.

The V call is TRBV10-3, the J call TRBJ1-1; the D is unclear. Germline CDR1 is ENHRY and CDR2 is SYGVKD. This CDR3 comprises 15 residues. Trimming took off 0 bases at V and 0 bases at J, with 8 bases between the two ends. This chain's CDR3 is CAISESVEMNTEAFF. The DNA of the CDR3 is TGTGCCATCAGTGAGTCGGTGGAGATGAACACTGAAGCTTTCTTT.

This clonotype was detected a few times. The chain recombines TRBV7-2 with TRBJ2-7; D is unresolved. The CDR3 extends over 14 amino acids. V was trimmed by 1 base and J by 0 bases, leaving 7 bases between them. The V gene's germline CDR1 is SGHTA and CDR2 FQGNSA. CDR3: CASSLEQRSYEQYF. CDR3 DNA: TGTGCCAGCAGCTTAGAACAGCGCTCCTACGAGCAGTACTTC.